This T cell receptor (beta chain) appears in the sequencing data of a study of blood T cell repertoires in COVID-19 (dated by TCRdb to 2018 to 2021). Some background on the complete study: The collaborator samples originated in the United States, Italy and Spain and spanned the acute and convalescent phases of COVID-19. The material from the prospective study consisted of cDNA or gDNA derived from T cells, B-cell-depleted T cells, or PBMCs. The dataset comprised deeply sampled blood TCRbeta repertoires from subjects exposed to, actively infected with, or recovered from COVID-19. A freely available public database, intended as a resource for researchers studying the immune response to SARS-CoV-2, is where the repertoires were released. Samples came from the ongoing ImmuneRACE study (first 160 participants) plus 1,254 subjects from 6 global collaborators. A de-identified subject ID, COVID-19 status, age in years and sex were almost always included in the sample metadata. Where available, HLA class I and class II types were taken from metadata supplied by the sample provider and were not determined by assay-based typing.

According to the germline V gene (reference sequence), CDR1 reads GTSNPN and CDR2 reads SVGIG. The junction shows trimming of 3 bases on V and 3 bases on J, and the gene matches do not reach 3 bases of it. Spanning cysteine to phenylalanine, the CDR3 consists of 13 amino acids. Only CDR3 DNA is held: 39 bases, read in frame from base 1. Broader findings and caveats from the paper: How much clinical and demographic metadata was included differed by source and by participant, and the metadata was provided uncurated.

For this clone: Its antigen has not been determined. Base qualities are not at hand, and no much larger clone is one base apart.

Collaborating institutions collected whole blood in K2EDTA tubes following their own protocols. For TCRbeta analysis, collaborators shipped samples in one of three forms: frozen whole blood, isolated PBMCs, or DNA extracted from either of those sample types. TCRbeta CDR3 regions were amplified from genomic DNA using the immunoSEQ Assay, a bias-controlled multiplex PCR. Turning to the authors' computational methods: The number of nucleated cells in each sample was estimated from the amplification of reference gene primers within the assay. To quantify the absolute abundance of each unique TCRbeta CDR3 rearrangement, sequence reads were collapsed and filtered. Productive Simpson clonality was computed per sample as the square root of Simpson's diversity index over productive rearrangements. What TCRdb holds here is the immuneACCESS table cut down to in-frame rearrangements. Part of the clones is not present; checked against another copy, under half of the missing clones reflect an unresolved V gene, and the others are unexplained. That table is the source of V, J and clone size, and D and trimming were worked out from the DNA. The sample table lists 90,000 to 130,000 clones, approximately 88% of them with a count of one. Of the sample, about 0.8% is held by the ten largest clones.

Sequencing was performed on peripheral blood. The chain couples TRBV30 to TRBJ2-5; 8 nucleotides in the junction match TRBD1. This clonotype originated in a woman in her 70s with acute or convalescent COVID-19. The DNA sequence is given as TGTGCCTGGAGAACGACAGGGGAAGAGACCCAGTACTTC. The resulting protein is CAWRTTGEETQYF.